This TCR beta chain was captured by sequencing in a study of T-cell memory formation after mild COVID-19 (dated by TCRdb to the early 2020s). Context from the whole study: TCR sequence clusters from the two donors were largely donor specific. T-cell clones expanding and contracting after mild COVID-19 in a couple of donors were tracked by longitudinal TCRalpha and TCRbeta repertoire sequencing. The cohort was made up of two young adult volunteers, one female and one male, who were previously healthy.

General conclusions and limits of the study: The study included only two mild cases, and larger cohorts that include severe cases with pre-infection samples were judged to be necessary. The second-wave clones that peaked on day 37 were not confirmed to be SARS-CoV-2 specific. From day 15 to 85, contracting clones showed balanced CD4/CD8 phenotypes, whereas a second wave of clones that expanded from day 15 to 37 leaned towards CD4+. Some responding clones were detected in pre-infection memory, which suggested that pre-existing cross-reactive memory T cells had joined the SARS-CoV-2 response. Contracting CD4+ clones were located mainly in the CM and EM memory subsets, whereas CD8+ clones were found to be enriched in EMRA.

Ficoll-Paque density gradient centrifugation was the method used to isolate PBMCs. Sequenced on an Illumina NovaSeq 6000. TCRalpha and TCRbeta cDNA libraries were constructed by 5'RACE with constant-segment primers, with sample barcodes and unique molecular identifiers being introduced. RNA was extracted from every sample with Trizol reagent. The libraries were amplified in two PCR steps, and the second step added a second sample barcode and Illumina TruSeq adapters. The libraries were sequenced on an Illumina NovaSeq using 2 x 150 bp paired-end reads. As for the original processing: With migec v1.2.7, reads were demultiplexed and then collapsed into UMI-guided consensus sequences. Using mixcr v2.1.11, UMI consensuses were aligned to TRA and TRB V and J templates and then assembled into clonotypes. Clonotypes were classified as expanded or contracted when called significant by both edgeR and NoisET, with noise models trained on biological replicates. edgeR calls used a false discovery rate-adjusted p below 0.01 and a log2 fold-change threshold of 1. As an exploratory analysis of dynamics, PCA with hierarchical clustering was applied to max-normalized trajectories of the 1000 most abundant clonotypes. Separately sequenced CD4+ and CD8+ repertoires were used to assign the CD4 or CD8 phenotype of responding clones. TCRdb reran the public reads through fastp at Q25 and MiXCR, keeping productive beta chains. Records with the same CDR3 protein are collapsed into one entry carrying the most frequent genes and DNA. The V and J calls and clone size are TCRdb's, not the authors'. The sample table lists roughly 300,000 distinct CDR3 sequences, roughly 8% of them with a count of one. The top ten clonotypes cover about 22% of the sample.

On this clonotype: The specificity of this receptor is unknown. One base away there is no much larger clone; base qualities are not given.

The sequence came from a man aged 18 to 35 who had mild COVID-19 (a few samples of this study predate the infection). The sample titles of this study are shuffled in the database, so cell type and time point are left out; the donor was told from shared clones. Sequenced input: PBMCs or a T cell subset sorted from them (not recorded which).

The DNA sequence follows: TGCGCCAGCAGCCAAGCCCGGGACTACCAAGAGACCCAGTACTTC. Its protein is CASSQARDYQETQYF. This receptor chain uses TRBV4-1 and TRBJ2-5, with a tentative D gene TRBD2 over 6 matching bases. In the germline V gene, CDR1 corresponds to MGHRA and CDR2 to YSYEKL. Measured from the cysteine to the phenylalanine, the CDR3 is 15 residues long. Only the CDR3 part of the read is kept: 45 bases, read in frame from the first base. The trim is 1 base for V and 0 bases for J, with a gap of 9 bases between the germline ends.